Below are 11 T cell receptor beta chains sequenced from a single sample in a study of beta chain features in type 1 diabetes. Notes on the study in general: Among patients with Type 1 diabetes, TCRB CDR3s were moderately but significantly shorter in every one of the four CD4+ subsets.

Every bit of the isolated RNA underwent reverse transcription, so sequencing read expressed TCRB transcripts. The method was immunoSEQ multiplex PCR; TCRdb's version includes in-frame clones alone and lacks a portion of them. The sample holds 350,000 to 400,000 clones, roughly 12% seen once. Antigens of these TCRs are unknown. The sequenced material came from naive CD4+ T cells from blood. These receptors were taken from a woman aged 18-35 years with type 1 diabetes.

This chain uses TRBV5-1 with TRBJ2-1; 11 nucleotides line up with TRBD2. V lost 0 bases to trimming and J lost 4 bases; unmatched junction nucleotides: 0. CDR3 size: 15 residues. CDR1 is SGHRS and CDR2 is YFSETQ in the germline V gene. The CDR3 loop reads CASSLVAGGYNEQFF. CDR3 coding DNA: TGCGCCAGCAGCTTGGTAGCGGGAGGGTACAATGAGCAGTTCTTC.

This clone occurred a few times. The identical CDR3 is also encoded by other nucleotide sequences in the sample. The gene calls are TRBV7-2 and TRBJ1-1, with D perhaps matching TRBD1 (5 bases). The V gene's germline CDR1 is SGHTA and CDR2 FQGNSA. There are 14 residues in the CDR3. Deletions cut 5 bases from V and 0 bases from J, with 10 bases between. DNA for the CDR3: TGTGCCAGCAGCCGGCGACAGATGAACACTGAAGCTTTCTTT. Protein: CASSRRQMNTEAFF.

The sample holds a few counts of this clone. This chain links TRBV7-2 with TRBJ2-7; 11 bases line up with TRBD1. The germline V gene has CDR1 SGHTA and CDR2 FQGNSA. The V segment lost 5 bases and the J segment 5 bases; nucleotides outside the gene matches: 8. The CDR3 covers 15 residues. The CDR3 DNA follows: TGTGCCAGCAGCCCAGGACAGGGGGCGTTTCACGAGCAGTACTTC. Protein product: CASSPGQGAFHEQYF.

This clone was seen more than once but under ten times. The chain uses TRBV29-1 and TRBJ2-5, with D possibly matching TRBD2 (6 bases). This CDR3 comprises 15 residues. Germline loops: CDR1 SQVTM, CDR2 ANQGSEA. The V gene lost 7 bases and the J gene lost 1 base, with 19 bases spanning the gap. CDR3 bases: TGCAGCGCTGAGAGGGTTAACGGGGGCCAAGAGACCCAGTACTTC. It is translated as CSAERVNGGQETQYF.

The V gene is TRBV18, the J gene TRBJ2-2; D is perhaps TRBD1 (5 bases). Trimming pared 1 base from V and 7 bases from J, leaving 7 bases between. Looked up from germline, CDR1 is KGHSH and CDR2 is LQKENI. This CDR3 spans 13 amino acids. The CDR3 loop reads CASSPQGNGELFF. The CDR3 DNA reads TGTGCCAGCTCACCACAGGGGAACGGGGAGCTGTTTTTT.

The chain recombines TRBV6-5 with TRBJ1-5, with D perhaps TRBD1 (6 bases). The CDR3 has 13 residues. CDR1 is MNHEY, CDR2 SVGAGI, per germline. The ends were cut back, 6 bases at V and 10 bases at J, with 16 bases in the middle. CDR3 in DNA: TGTGCCAGCAGACAGGACAGTGCTGGACCCCAGCATTTT. It is translated as CASRQDSAGPQHF.

This clone has just a few counts. The chain recombines TRBV29-1 with TRBJ1-5; the match to TRBD1 covers 11 bases. The CDR3 consists of 16 residues. Germline CDR1 SQVTM, CDR2 ANQGSEA. With V trimmed by 5 bases and J by 6 bases, 12 bases remained unmatched. CDR3 sequence (DNA): TGCAGCGTTCCACCGGAGGACAGGGGGCAGGTTCAGCCCCAGCATTTT. It is translated as CSVPPEDRGQVQPQHF.

V and J are TRBV4-1 and TRBJ2-7; TRBD2 matches at 7 bases. CDR1 and CDR2 from the germline V gene are MGHRA and YSYEKL. This CDR3 is built from 16 residues. V trimming: 3 bases; J trimming: 0 bases; junction bases outside the gene matches: 8. The CDR3 nucleotides read TGCGCCAGCAGCCAGCCAGGGAGGGAGCCCTCCTACGAGCAGTACTTC. This gives the protein CASSQPGREPSYEQYF.

V usage is TRBV18 and J usage is TRBJ2-5, with D possibly being TRBD1 (5 bases). There are 14 residues in the CDR3. With 2 bases removed from V and 2 bases from J, the gap between germline ends came to 9 bases. Germline V lookup: CDR1 KGHSH, CDR2 LQKENI. The CDR3 loop reads CASSPGAPQETQYF. The CDR3 bases are TGTGCCAGCTCACCAGGGGCCCCTCAAGAGACCCAGTACTTC.

The J gene is TRBJ2-5, the V gene TRBV5-4; 12 bases fit TRBD2. The CDR3 sequence is 15 residues long. With 1 base clipped from V and 5 bases from J, the junction kept 3 bases outside the gene matches. From germline, CDR1 is SGHNT and CDR2 YYREEE (reference sequence). The CDR3 spells CASSLSSGRGETQYF. DNA for the CDR3: TGTGCCAGCAGCTTGTCTAGCGGGAGGGGGGAGACCCAGTACTTC.

This clone was seen a handful of times. V is TRBV29-1 and J is TRBJ1-1; D may be TRBD1 (5 bases). V lost 7 bases and J lost 1, with 10 bases in between. CDR3 size: 12 residues. In germline, CDR1 is SQVTM, CDR2 ANQGSEA. The CDR3 DNA follows: TGCAGCGCCCTCGACAGGAACACTGAAGCTTTCTTT. It codes for CSALDRNTEAFF. The full variable domain, its missing parts supplied by reference TRBV29-1 and TRBJ1-1, is SAVISQKPSRDICQRGTSLTIQCQVDSQVTMMFWYRQQPGQSLTLIATANQGSEATYESGFVIDKFPISRPNLTFSTLTVSNMSPEDSSIYLCSALDRNTEAFFGQGTRLTVV.